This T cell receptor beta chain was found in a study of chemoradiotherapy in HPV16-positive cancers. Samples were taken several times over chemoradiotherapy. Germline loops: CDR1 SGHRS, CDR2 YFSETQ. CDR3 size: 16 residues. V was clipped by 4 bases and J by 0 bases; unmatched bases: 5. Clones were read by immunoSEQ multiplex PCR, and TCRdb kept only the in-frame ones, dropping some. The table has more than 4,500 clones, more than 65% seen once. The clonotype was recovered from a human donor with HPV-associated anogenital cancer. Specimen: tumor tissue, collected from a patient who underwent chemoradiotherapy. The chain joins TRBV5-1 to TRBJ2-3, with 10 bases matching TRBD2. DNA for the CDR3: TGCGCCAGCAGCATTGGACTAGCGGAAAGCACAGATACGCAGTATTTT. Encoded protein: CASSIGLAESTDTQYF.